This T cell receptor (beta chain) was observed in a study of blood T cell repertoires in COVID-19. In the study overall: The origin of the acute and convalescent COVID-19 samples was the United States, Italy and Spain. PBMCs, B-cell-depleted T cells, or T cells provided the cDNA or gDNA that made up the material.

The CDR3 spans 18 residues. Germline CDR1 and CDR2: MNHEY and SVGEGT. With V trimmed by 4 bases and J by 1 base, 10 bases remained unmatched. How the authors handled the data: Using reference gene primer amplification, nucleated cell counts were estimated. This table comes from immunoSEQ multiplex PCR, and its TCRdb copy is limited to in-frame clones, with some not included. The V and J calls and clone size were taken over from that table, and D and trimming were inferred from the DNA. The sample yields about 150,000 clones, approximately 86% seen once. The sequence was obtained from a man aged 65 to 79 with acute or convalescent COVID-19. Sample: peripheral blood. The rearrangement uses TRBV6-2 or TRBV6-3 and TRBJ2-5, with 12 positions matching TRBD2. The CDR3 nucleotides read TGTGCCAGCAGTTCCGCCCTAGGGACTAGCGGGCTCCAAGAGACCCAGTACTTC. Translation gives CASSSALGTSGLQETQYF.